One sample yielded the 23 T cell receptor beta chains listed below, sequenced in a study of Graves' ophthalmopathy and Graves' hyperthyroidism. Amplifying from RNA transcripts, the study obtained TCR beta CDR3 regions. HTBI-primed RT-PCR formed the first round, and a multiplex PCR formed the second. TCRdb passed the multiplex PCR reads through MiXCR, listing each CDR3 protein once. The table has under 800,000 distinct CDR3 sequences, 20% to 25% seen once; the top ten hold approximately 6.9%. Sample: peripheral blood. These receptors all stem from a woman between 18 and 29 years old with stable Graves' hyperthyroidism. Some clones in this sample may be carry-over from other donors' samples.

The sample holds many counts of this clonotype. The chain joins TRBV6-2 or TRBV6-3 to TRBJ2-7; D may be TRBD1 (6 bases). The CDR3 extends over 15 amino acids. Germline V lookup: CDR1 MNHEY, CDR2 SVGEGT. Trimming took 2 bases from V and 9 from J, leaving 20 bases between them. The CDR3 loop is CASSYRDKGLEVQYF. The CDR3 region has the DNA TGTGCCAGCAGTTACCGGGACAAGGGTCTCGAAGTGCAGTACTTC.

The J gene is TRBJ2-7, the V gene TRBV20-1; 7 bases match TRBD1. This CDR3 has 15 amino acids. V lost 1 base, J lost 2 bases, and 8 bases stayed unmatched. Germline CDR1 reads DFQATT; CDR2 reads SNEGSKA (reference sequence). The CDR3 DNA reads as TGCAGTGCTAGAGGTCGACGGGGACAGACCTACGAGCAGTACTTC. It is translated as CSARGRRGQTYEQYF.

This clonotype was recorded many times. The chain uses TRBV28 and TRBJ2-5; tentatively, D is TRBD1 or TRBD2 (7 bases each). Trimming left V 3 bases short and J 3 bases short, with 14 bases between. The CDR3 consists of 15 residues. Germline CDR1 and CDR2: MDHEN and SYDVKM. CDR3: CASSFWQGGKETQYF. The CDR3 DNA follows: TGTGCCAGCAGTTTTTGGCAGGGGGGGAAAGAGACCCAGTACTTC.

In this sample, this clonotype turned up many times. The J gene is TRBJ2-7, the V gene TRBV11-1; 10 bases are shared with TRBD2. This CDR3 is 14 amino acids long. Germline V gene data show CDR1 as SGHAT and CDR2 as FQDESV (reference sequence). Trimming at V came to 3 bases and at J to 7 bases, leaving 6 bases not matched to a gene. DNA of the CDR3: TGTGCCAGCAGCTTCGCTAGCGGGAGTAGGGAGCAGTACTTC. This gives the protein CASSFASGSREQYF.

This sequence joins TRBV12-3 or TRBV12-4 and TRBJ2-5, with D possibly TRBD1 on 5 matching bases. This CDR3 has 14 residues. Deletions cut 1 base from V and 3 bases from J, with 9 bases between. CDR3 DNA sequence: TGTGCCAGCAGTTTAGAAGTAGGGGAAGAGACCCAGTACTTC. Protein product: CASSLEVGEETQYF.

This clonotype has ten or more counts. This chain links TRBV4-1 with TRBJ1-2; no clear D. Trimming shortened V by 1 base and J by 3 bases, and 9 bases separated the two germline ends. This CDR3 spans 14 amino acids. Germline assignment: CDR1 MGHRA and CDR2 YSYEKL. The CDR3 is CASSQVSGHYGYTF. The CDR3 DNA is TGCGCCAGCAGCCAAGTCTCAGGCCACTATGGCTACACCTTC.

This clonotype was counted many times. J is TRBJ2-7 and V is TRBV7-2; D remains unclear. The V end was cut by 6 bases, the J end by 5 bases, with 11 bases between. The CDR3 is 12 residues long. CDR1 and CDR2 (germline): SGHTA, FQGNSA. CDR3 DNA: TGTGCCAGCAGTCAAGGATGGGACGAGCAGTACTTC. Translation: CASSQGWDEQYF.

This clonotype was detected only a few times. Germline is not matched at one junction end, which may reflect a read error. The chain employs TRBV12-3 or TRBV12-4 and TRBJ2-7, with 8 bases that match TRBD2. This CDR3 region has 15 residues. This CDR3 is CASSQTSAWSYDQYF. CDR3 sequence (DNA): TGTGCCAGCAGCCAGACTAGCGCTTGGTCCTACGATCAGTACTTC.

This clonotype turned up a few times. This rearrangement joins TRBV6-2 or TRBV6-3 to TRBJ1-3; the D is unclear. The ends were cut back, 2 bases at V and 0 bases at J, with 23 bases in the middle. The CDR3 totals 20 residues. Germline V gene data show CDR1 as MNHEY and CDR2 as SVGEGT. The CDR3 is CASSYNPRRSEGSSGNTIYF. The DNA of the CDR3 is TGTGCCAGCAGTTACAATCCCCGACGGTCGGAAGGATCCTCTGGAAACACCATATATTTT.

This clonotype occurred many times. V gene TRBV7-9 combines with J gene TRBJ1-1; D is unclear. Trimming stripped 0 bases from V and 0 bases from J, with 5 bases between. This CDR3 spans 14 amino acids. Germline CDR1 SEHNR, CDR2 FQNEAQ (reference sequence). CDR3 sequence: CASSLASMNTEAFF. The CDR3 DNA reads TGTGCCAGCAGCTTAGCGAGCATGAACACTGAAGCTTTCTTT.

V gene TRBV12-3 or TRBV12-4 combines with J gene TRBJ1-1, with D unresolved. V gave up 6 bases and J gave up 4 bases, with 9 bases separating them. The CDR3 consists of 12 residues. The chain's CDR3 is CASRPTGTEAFF. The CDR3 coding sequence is TGTGCCAGCAGGCCGACTGGCACTGAAGCTTTCTTT.

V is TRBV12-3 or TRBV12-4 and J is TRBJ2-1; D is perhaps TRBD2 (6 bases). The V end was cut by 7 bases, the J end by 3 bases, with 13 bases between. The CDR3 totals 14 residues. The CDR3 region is CASNWGGDYNEQFF. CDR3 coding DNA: TGTGCCAGCAACTGGGGCGGGGACTACAATGAGCAGTTCTTC.

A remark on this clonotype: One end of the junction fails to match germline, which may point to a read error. CDR3: CASSATHNSYQPQHF. The CDR3 nucleotides read TGTGCCAGCAGTGCGACACATAATAGCTATCAGCCTCAGCATTTT. V and J are TRBV6-2 or TRBV6-3 and TRBJ1-5; D not certain. The CDR3 length is 15 residues. From germline, CDR1 is MNHEY and CDR2 SVGEGT.

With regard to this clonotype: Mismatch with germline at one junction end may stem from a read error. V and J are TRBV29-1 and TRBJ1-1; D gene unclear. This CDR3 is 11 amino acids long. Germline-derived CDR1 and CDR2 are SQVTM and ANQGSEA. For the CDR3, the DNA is TGCAGCTCTAGGGTGAACACTGAAGCTTGCTTT. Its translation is CSSRVNTEACF.

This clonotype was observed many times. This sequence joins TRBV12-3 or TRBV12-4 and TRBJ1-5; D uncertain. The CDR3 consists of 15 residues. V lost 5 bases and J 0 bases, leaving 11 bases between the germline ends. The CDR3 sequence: CASSTGRTSNQPQHF. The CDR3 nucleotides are TGTGCCAGCAGTACTGGACGGACTAGCAATCAGCCCCAGCATTTT.

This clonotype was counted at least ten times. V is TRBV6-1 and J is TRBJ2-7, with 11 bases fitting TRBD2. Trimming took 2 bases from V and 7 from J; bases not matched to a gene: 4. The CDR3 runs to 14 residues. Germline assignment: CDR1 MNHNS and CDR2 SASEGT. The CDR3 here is CASSERLAGKEQYF. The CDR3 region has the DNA TGTGCCAGCAGTGAAAGACTAGCGGGGAAGGAGCAGTACTTC.

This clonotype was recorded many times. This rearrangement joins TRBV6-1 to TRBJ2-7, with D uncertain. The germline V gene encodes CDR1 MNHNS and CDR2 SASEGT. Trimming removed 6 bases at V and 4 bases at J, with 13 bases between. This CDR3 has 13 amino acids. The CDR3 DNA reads TGTGCCAGCAGCGACCAAATACTGTACGAGCAGTACTTC. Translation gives CASSDQILYEQYF.

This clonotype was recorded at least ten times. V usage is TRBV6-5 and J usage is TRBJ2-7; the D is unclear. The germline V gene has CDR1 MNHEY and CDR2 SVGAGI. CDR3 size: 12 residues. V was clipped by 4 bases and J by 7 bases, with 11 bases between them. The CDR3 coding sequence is TGTGCCAGCAGTTCCGTGGCGAAGGAGCAGTACTTC. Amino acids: CASSSVAKEQYF.

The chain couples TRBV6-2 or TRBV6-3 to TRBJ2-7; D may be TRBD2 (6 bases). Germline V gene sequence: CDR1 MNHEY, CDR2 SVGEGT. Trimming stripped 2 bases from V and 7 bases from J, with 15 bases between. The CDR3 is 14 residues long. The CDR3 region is CASSYLGYGGEQYF. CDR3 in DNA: TGTGCCAGCAGTTACCTCGGTTACGGGGGAGAGCAGTACTTC.

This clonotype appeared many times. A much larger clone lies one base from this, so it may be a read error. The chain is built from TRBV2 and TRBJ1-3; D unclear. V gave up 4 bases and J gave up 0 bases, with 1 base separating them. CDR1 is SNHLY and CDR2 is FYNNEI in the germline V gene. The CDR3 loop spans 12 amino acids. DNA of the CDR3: TGTGCCAGCAGTGTCTCTGGAAACACCATATATTTT. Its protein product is CASSVSGNTIYF.

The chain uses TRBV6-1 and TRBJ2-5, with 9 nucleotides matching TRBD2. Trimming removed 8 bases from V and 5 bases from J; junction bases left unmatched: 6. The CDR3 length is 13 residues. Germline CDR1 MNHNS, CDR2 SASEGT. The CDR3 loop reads CASLDSGSETQYF. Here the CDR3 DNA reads TGTGCCAGCCTAGATAGCGGGAGCGAGACCCAGTACTTC.

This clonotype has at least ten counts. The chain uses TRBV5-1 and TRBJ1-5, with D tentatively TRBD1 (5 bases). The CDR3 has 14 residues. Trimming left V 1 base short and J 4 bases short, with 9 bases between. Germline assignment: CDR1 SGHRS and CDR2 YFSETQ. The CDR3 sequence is CASSLSWGNQPQHF. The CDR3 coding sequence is TGCGCCAGCAGCTTGTCTTGGGGGAATCAGCCCCAGCATTTT.

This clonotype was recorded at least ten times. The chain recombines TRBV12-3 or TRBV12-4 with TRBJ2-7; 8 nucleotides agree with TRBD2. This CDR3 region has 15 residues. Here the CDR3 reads CATREAGGNFYEQYF. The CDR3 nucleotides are TGTGCTACTAGGGAGGCGGGGGGTAATTTCTACGAGCAGTACTTC.